Listed here is a single TCR beta chain. TCRdb fed the RT-PCR reads into MiXCR, producing one record per CDR3 protein. The table lists some 200,000 distinct CDR3 sequences, 41% of them singletons, with 33% in the top ten. The sample comes from a study of patients and donors after allogeneic stem cell transplantation. Per the germline V gene, CDR1 is SGHTA and CDR2 is FQGNSA. V lost 1 base and J lost 1, with 11 bases in between. The CDR3 sequence is 16 residues long. The material sequenced was blood, either unsorted or a sorted T cell fraction (not recorded which). This receptor was identified in a human donor who was either an allogeneic HSCT recipient or a stem cell or donor lymphocyte infusion donor (not recorded which). It is not recorded whose cells these are; they may come from a transplant donor. This rearrangement joins TRBV7-2 to TRBJ1-3, with TRBD1 as a possible D gene (6 bases). The chain's CDR3 is CASSLGTAPSGNTIYF. The CDR3 DNA is TGTGCCAGCAGCTTAGGGACAGCCCCATCTGGAAACACCATATATTTT. Supplemented by reference TRBV7-2 and TRBJ1-3, the full variable domain reads GAGVSQSPSNKVTEKGKDVELRCDPISGHTALYWYRQSLGQGLEFLIYFQGNSAPDKSGLPSDRFSAERTGGSVSTLTIQRTQQEDSAVYLCASSLGTAPSGNTIYFGEGSWLTVV.